Listed below are T cell receptor beta chains from one sample, sequenced in a study of cytomegalovirus exposure and HLA in healthy donors. The repertoire was sequenced with immunoSEQ multiplex PCR; TCRdb's copy has only in-frame clones and lacks some. The sample shows 90,000 to 140,000 clones, nearly 80% of them seen only once. Sequencing used PBMCs. Source of these receptors: a man aged 30 to 45 in good health and CMV-seronegative. Both conserved end residues are part of each CDR3. Each record gives: clone size, D gene, V gene, J gene, CDR3 protein, CDR3 DNA. D genes are given only for firm matches. Clone size is given for some rows only: seen once, a few or many times, or a class if the clone is expanded.

size: .; D: .; V: TRBV5-4; J: TRBJ2-1; CDR3: CASSLVGPANEQFF; DNA: TGTGCCAGCAGCTTGGTGGGGCCGGCCAATGAGCAGTTCTTC
size: once; D: TRBD1; V: TRBV6-6; J: TRBJ1-5; CDR3: CASSRTGGNQPQHF; DNA: TGTGCCAGCAGTCGTACAGGGGGAAATCAGCCCCAGCATTTT
size: .; D: .; V: TRBV5-4; J: TRBJ2-6; CDR3: CASSLASSSGANVLTF; DNA: TGTGCCAGCAGCTTGGCTTCCTCCTCTGGGGCCAACGTCCTGACTTTC
size: .; D: TRBD2; V: TRBV5-1; J: TRBJ2-1; CDR3: CASRGGNSYNEQFF; DNA: TGCGCCAGCCGGGGGGGGAACTCCTACAATGAGCAGTTCTTC
size: .; D: .; V: TRBV27; J: TRBJ2-3; CDR3: CASSFADMGAQYF; DNA: TGTGCCAGCAGTTTCGCAGACATGGGAGCGCAGTATTTT
size: .; D: .; V: TRBV6-5; J: TRBJ2-3; CDR3: CASMWGGTDTQYF; DNA: TGTGCCAGCATGTGGGGGGGCACAGATACGCAGTATTTT
size: .; D: TRBD1; V: TRBV11-2; J: TRBJ1-2; CDR3: CASSGGQGGYTF; DNA: TGTGCCAGCAGCGGAGGACAGGGTGGCTACACCTTC
size: .; D: .; V: TRBV9; J: TRBJ1-6; CDR3: CASSVDQGSPLHF; DNA: TGTGCCAGCAGCGTAGATCAGGGGTCACCCCTCCACTTT
size: few; D: TRBD1; V: TRBV7-2; J: TRBJ2-7; CDR3: CASSEGQGAYEQYF; DNA: TGTGCCAGCAGCGAGGGACAGGGGGCCTACGAGCAGTACTTC
size: .; D: .; V: TRBV7-9; J: TRBJ2-7; CDR3: CASSSGQPSYEQYF; DNA: TGTGCCAGCAGCTCCGGACAGCCTTCCTACGAGCAGTACTTC
size: .; D: .; V: TRBV10-3; J: TRBJ2-1; CDR3: CAISESERLSYNEQFF; DNA: TGTGCCATCAGTGAGTCTGAGCGGCTCTCCTACAATGAGCAGTTCTTC
size: .; D: .; V: TRBV15; J: TRBJ1-2; CDR3: CATSRGGGNGIGYTF; DNA: TGTGCCACCAGCAGAGGGGGGGGGAACGGGATTGGCTACACCTTC
size: .; D: TRBD1; V: TRBV5-1; J: TRBJ2-3; CDR3: CASSLGQGARTDTQYF; DNA: TGCGCCAGCAGCTTGGGACAGGGGGCCCGCACAGATACGCAGTATTTT
size: .; D: .; V: TRBV4-3; J: TRBJ1-1; CDR3: CASSPGAWGEAFF; DNA: TGCGCCAGCAGCCCAGGGGCCTGGGGTGAAGCTTTCTTT
size: once; D: .; V: TRBV6-6; J: TRBJ2-7; CDR3: CASSYSTGLYEQYF; DNA: TGTGCCAGCAGTTACTCGACAGGACTGTACGAGCAGTACTTC
size: .; D: .; V: TRBV10-1; J: TRBJ2-4; CDR3: CASSESQGAKNIQYF; DNA: TGCGCCAGCAGTGAGTCGCAGGGGGCCAAAAACATTCAGTACTTC
size: .; D: TRBD2; V: TRBV6-5; J: TRBJ2-1; CDR3: CASSYSGLADHNEQFF; DNA: TGTGCCAGCAGTTACTCGGGACTAGCGGATCACAATGAGCAGTTCTTC
size: few; D: TRBD1; V: TRBV25-1; J: TRBJ2-1; CDR3: CASSDTPRSRTGGLEQFF; DNA: TGTGCCAGCAGCGACACCCCCCGTAGTCGGACAGGGGGATTGGAGCAGTTCTTC
size: .; D: .; V: TRBV6-5; J: TRBJ2-7; CDR3: CASSSSRRDDFEQYF; DNA: TGTGCCAGCAGTTCTTCTCGGAGGGATGATTTCGAGCAGTACTTC
size: .; D: TRBD1; V: TRBV6-1; J: TRBJ1-4; CDR3: CASSNRDRGNEKLFF; DNA: TGTGCCAGCAGTAACCGGGACAGGGGGAATGAAAAACTGTTTTTT
size: few; D: TRBD1; V: TRBV6-5; J: TRBJ2-2; CDR3: CASKPGTANTGELFF; DNA: TGTGCCAGCAAACCCGGGACAGCGAACACCGGGGAGCTGTTTTTT
size: .; D: TRBD1; V: TRBV6-1; J: TRBJ1-3; CDR3: CASSEILRTGVSGNTIYF; DNA: TGTGCCAGCAGTGAAATCCTCCGGACAGGCGTCTCTGGAAACACCATATATTTT
size: few; D: .; V: TRBV5-1; J: TRBJ1-1; CDR3: CASSILGGLGTEAFF; DNA: TGCGCCAGCAGCATTTTGGGGGGGTTGGGCACTGAAGCTTTCTTT
size: .; D: .; V: TRBV6-5; J: TRBJ2-7; CDR3: CASSTATRGSYEQYF; DNA: TGTGCCAGCAGCACCGCGACCCGGGGCTCCTACGAGCAGTACTTC
size: .; D: TRBD1; V: TRBV4-1; J: TRBJ2-3; CDR3: CASSHWDRGGTDTQYF; DNA: TGCGCCAGCAGCCACTGGGACAGGGGTGGCACAGATACGCAGTATTTT
size: .; D: .; V: TRBV7-2; J: TRBJ2-4; CDR3: CASSLDARTENIQYF; DNA: TGTGCCAGCAGCTTAGATGCGAGAACGGAAAACATTCAGTACTTC
size: few; D: .; V: TRBV6-6; J: TRBJ2-6; CDR3: CASLDGGSGANVLTF; DNA: TGTGCCAGCCTCGACGGAGGCTCTGGGGCCAACGTCCTGACTTTC
size: .; D: .; V: TRBV14; J: TRBJ1-2; CDR3: CASSQDFGAAATGYTF; DNA: TGTGCCAGCAGCCAAGATTTTGGAGCCGCTGCCACCGGCTACACCTTC
size: .; D: .; V: TRBV5-5; J: TRBJ1-4; CDR3: CASSLGTATNEKLFF; DNA: TGTGCCAGCAGCTTGGGGACAGCAACTAATGAAAAACTGTTTTTT
size: .; D: .; V: TRBV19; J: TRBJ2-2; CDR3: CASSIGRGDGELFF; DNA: TGTGCCAGTAGTATAGGCAGGGGGGACGGGGAGCTGTTTTTT
size: .; D: .; V: TRBV7-6; J: TRBJ2-6; CDR3: CASSAQGFNGANVLTF; DNA: TGTGCCAGCAGCGCTCAGGGATTCAATGGGGCCAACGTCCTGACTTTC
size: .; D: .; V: TRBV10-1; J: TRBJ1-1; CDR3: CASSESTVMNTEAFF; DNA: TGCGCCAGCAGTGAGTCAACAGTGATGAACACTGAAGCTTTCTTT
size: .; D: .; V: TRBV6-1; J: TRBJ1-3; CDR3: CASSEYQGSSGNTIYF; DNA: TGTGCCAGCAGTGAATATCAGGGGAGCTCTGGAAACACCATATATTTT
size: .; D: TRBD1; V: TRBV5-4; J: TRBJ1-3; CDR3: CASSLDAGQVSGNTIYF; DNA: TGTGCCAGCAGCTTGGATGCGGGACAGGTCTCTGGAAACACCATATATTTT